This T cell receptor beta chain was documented in a study of graft-versus-host responses after intestinal transplantation. Study conclusions and caveats: There were GvH clones found in recipient marrow, and some of them appeared first in ileum or blood.

Assay: immunoSEQ multiplex PCR; the TCRdb copy retains only in-frame clones and omits some. This sample has under 15,000 clones, with roughly 37% found just once. The plating included roughly 200,000 irradiated, violet-dye-labeled stimulator cells together with roughly 200,000 CFSE-labeled responder cells. Germline trimming cut 1 base from V and 0 bases from J; bases unmatched to any gene: 3. Per germline, CDR1 SGHDN and CDR2 FVKESK. The CDR3 extends over 16 amino acids. This clonotype originated in a human patient who received an intestinal transplant. The gene calls are TRBV14 and TRBJ2-1, with 7 bases identical to TRBD1. The sample in question was alloreactive CD8+ T cells from a mixed lymphocyte reaction culture, obtained before intestinal transplant. Stated subset: CFSE-low proliferating T cells sorted from roughly 6-day pre-transplant mixed lymphocyte reaction (GvH or HvG direction). In DNA form, the CDR3 reads TGTGCCAGCAGCCAAGGACAGGGAACCTCCTACAATGAGCAGTTCTTC. It codes for CASSQGQGTSYNEQFF. Supplemented by reference TRBV14 and TRBJ2-1, the full variable domain reads EAGVTQFPSHSVIEKGQTVTLRCDPISGHDNLYWYRRVMGKEIKFLLHFVKESKQDESGMPNNRFLAERTGGTYSTLKVQPAELEDSGVYFCASSQGQGTSYNEQFFGPGTRLTVL.